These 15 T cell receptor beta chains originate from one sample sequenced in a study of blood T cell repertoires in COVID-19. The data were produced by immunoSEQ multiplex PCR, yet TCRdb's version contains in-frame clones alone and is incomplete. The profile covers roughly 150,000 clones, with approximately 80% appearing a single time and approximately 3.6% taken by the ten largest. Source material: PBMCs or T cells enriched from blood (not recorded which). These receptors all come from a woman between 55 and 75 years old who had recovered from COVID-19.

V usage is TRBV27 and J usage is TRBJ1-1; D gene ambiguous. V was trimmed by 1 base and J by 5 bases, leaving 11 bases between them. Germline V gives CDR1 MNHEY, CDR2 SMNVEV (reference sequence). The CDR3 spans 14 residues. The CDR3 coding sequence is TGTGCCAGCAGTTTATTAAGAGGGAAAACTGAAGCTTTCTTT. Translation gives CASSLLRGKTEAFF.

The CDR3 region is CASSLAPTLTIQYF. Written as DNA, the CDR3 is TGTGCCAGCAGCTTGGCGCCTACACTAACCATTCAGTACTTC. V and J are TRBV5-4 and TRBJ2-4; D remains unclear. The CDR3 extends over 14 amino acids. CDR1 is SGHNT, CDR2 YYREEE, per germline (reference sequence). V was clipped by 0 bases and J by 9 bases, with 13 bases between them.

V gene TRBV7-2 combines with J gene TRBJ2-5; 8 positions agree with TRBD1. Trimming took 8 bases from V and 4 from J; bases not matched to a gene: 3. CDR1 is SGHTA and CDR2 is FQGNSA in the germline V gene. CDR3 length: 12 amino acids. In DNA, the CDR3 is TGTGCCAGCGCCAGGGGGCGAGAGACCCAGTACTTC. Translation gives CASARGRETQYF.

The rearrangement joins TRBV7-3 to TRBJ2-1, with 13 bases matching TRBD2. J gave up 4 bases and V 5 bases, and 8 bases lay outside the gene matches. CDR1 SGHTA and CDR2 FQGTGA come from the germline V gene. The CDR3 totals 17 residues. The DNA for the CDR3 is TGTGCCAGCAGCACACGGACTAGCGGGGGACGTTACAATGAGCAGTTCTTC. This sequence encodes CASSTRTSGGRYNEQFF.

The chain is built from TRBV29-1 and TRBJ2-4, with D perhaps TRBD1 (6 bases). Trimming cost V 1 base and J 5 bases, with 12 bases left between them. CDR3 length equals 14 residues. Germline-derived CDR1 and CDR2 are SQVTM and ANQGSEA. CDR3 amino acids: CSVEVRGRENIQYF. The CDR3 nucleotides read TGCAGCGTTGAAGTCAGGGGCCGGGAAAACATTCAGTACTTC.

CDR3 sequence reads: CSASGTPNTEAFF. The CDR3 DNA reads as TGCAGTGCTAGTGGGACACCGAACACTGAAGCTTTCTTT. The rearrangement uses TRBV20-1 and TRBJ1-1; a possible D gene is TRBD1 (6 bases). The CDR3 sequence is 13 residues long. V was pared by 3 bases and J by 1 base, with 9 bases between. CDR1 is DFQATT and CDR2 is SNEGSKA in the germline V gene (reference sequence).

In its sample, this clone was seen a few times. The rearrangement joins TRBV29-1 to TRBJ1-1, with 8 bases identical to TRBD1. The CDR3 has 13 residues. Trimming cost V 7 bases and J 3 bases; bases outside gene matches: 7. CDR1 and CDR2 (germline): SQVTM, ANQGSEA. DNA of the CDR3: TGCAGCGGCGGACAGGGAAGTTACACTGAAGCTTTCTTT. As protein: CSGGQGSYTEAFF.

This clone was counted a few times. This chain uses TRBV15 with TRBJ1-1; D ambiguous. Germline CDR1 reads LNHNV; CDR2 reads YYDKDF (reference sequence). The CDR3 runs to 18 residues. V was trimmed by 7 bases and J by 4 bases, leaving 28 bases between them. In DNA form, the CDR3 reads TGTGCCACCATCGCGCCCACAGAGCGCTTGGGGAGTAGCACTGAAGCTTTCTTT. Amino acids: CATIAPTERLGSSTEAFF.

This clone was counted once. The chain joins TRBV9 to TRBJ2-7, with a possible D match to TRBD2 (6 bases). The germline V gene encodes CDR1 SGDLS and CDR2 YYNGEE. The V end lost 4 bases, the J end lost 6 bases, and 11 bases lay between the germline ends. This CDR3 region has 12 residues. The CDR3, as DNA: TGTGCCAGCAGCTCCCGACTAGGCGAGCAGTACTTC. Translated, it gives CASSSRLGEQYF.

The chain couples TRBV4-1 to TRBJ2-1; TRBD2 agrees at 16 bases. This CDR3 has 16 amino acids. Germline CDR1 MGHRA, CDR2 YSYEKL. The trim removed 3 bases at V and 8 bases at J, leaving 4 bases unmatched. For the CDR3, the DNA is TGCGCCAGCAGCCAGGGACTAGCGGGGGGGCCCCATGAGCAGTTCTTC. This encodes CASSQGLAGGPHEQFF.

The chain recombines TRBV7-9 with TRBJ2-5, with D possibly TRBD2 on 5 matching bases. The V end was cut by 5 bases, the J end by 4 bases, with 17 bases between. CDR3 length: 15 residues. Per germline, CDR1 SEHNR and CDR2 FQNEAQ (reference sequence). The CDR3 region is CASSRVVLAGETQYF. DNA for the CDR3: TGTGCCAGCAGCCGGGTGGTCCTAGCCGGAGAGACCCAGTACTTC.

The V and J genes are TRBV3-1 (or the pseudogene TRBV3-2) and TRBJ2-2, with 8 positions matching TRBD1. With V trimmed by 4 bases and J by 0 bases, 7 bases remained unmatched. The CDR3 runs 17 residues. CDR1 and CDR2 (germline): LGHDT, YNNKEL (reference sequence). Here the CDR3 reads CASSPGTGKSNTGELFF. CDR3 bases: TGTGCCAGCAGCCCCGGGACAGGAAAATCGAACACCGGGGAGCTGTTTTTT.

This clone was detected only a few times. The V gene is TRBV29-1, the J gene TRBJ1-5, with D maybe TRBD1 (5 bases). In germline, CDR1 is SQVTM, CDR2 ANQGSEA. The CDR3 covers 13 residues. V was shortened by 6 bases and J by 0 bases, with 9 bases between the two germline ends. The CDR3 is CSVRGNSNQPQHF. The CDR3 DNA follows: TGCAGCGTAAGGGGAAATAGCAATCAGCCCCAGCATTTT.

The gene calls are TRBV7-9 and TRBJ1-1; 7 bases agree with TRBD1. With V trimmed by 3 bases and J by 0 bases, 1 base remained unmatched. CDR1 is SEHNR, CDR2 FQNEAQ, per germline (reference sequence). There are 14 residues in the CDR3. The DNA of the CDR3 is TGTGCCAGCAGCTTGGGACAGATGAACACTGAAGCTTTCTTT. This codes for CASSLGQMNTEAFF.

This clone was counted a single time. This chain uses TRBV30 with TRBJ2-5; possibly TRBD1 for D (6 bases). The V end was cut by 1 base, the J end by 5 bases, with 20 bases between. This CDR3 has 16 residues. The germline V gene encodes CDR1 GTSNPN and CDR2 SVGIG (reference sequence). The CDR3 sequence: CAWSDGRGPGPETQYF. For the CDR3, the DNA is TGTGCCTGGAGTGACGGCAGGGGTCCTGGTCCGGAGACCCAGTACTTC.